The rows below give T cell receptor beta chains drawn from one sample of a study of OX40 agonist ivuxolimab in advanced cancers. Profiling relied on immunoSEQ multiplex PCR, and the TCRdb table lists in-frame clones only, not all of them. This repertoire shows some 50,000 clones, about 90% found once; its top ten account for approximately 2%. The sample consisted of CD4+ or CD8+ T cells sorted from blood, taken in a trial of the OX40 agonist ivuxolimab. The receptors were gathered from an adult with an advanced solid tumor such as melanoma, head and neck, liver or kidney cancer. CDR3s include the opening cysteine and the closing phenylalanine or tryptophan. The order of the fields is V gene, clone size, J gene, D gene, CDR3 DNA, CDR3 protein. The D gene is left open where the match is weak. Size values are once, few and many counts, or a class for expanded clones, and some rows have none.

TRBV6-1	-	TRBJ2-3	-	TGTGCCAGCAGTGAAGGCGGGCACCCCACAGATACGCAGTATTTT	CASSEGGHPTDTQYF
TRBV7-2	-	TRBJ1-1	-	TGTGCCAGCAGCCCCTACACTGAAGCTTTCTTT	CASSPYTEAFF
TRBV20-1	-	TRBJ1-5	-	TGCAGTGCCTACAATCAGCCCCAGCATTTT	CSAYNQPQHF
TRBV30	-	TRBJ1-2	-	TGTGCCTGGAGTCGACCGGTTCTTGCCCGGGGCTACACCTTC	CAWSRPVLARGYTF
TRBV7-2	-	TRBJ2-7	-	TGTGCCAGCAGCCTAACAGGCGCCTACGAGCAGTACTTC	CASSLTGAYEQYF
TRBV18	-	TRBJ1-4	TRBD1	TGTGCCAGCTCACCCATGGGACAGGGCCCTAATGAAAAACTGTTTTTT	CASSPMGQGPNEKLFF
TRBV6-5	-	TRBJ1-4	-	TGTGCCAGCCGCCTTTCTGGGGTCGCTAATGAAAAACTGTTTTTT	CASRLSGVANEKLFF
TRBV19	few	TRBJ1-6	-	TGTGCCAGTAGTGACCGGGGGGCAGGGTCCCTCCACTTT	CASSDRGAGSLHF
TRBV5-7	-	TRBJ1-1	-	TGTGCCAGCAGCTTGGTTGCGGGCTCGAACACTGAAGCTTTCTTT	CASSLVAGSNTEAFF
TRBV30	-	TRBJ1-4	-	TGTGCCTGGAGACAGGGTTATGAAAAACTGTTTTTT	CAWRQGYEKLFF
TRBV4-1	-	TRBJ2-7	-	TGCGCCAGCAGCCAAGATCCCCCCTTGACACCCCCCTACGAGCAGTACTTC	CASSQDPPLTPPYEQYF
TRBV6-1	once	TRBJ2-2	-	TGTGCCAGCAGTCCCGGGGTTATGAGGACCGGGGAGCTGTTTTTT	CASSPGVMRTGELFF
TRBV6-5	few	TRBJ1-6	TRBD1	TGTGCCAGCAGGGCCGGGACAGGTCTCCACTTT	CASRAGTGLHF
TRBV4-1	-	TRBJ2-1	TRBD1	TGCGCCAGCAGCCAAGATCGGCGACAGGGGATTAATGAGCAGTTCTTC	CASSQDRRQGINEQFF
TRBV4-2	-	TRBJ2-1	-	TGTGCCAGCAGCCAATTCCCGTGGTTCGAGGGGGGGCTCCATGAGCAGTTCTTC	CASSQFPWFEGGLHEQFF
TRBV6-5	-	TRBJ1-3	TRBD1	TGTGCCAGCAGTGCTTCAGGGGGCATAAACACCATATATTTT	CASSASGGINTIYF
TRBV19	-	TRBJ2-6	-	TGTGCCAGTAGTATAATTGGCTCTGGGGCCAACGTCCTGACTTTC	CASSIIGSGANVLTF
TRBV6-5	-	TRBJ1-2	-	TGTGCCAGCAGTTATGTTCGGCCTAACTATGGCTACACCTTC	CASSYVRPNYGYTF
TRBV5-1	-	TRBJ2-7	-	TGCGCCAGTAGCCGTCTACGGGGGAACTCCTACGAGCAGTACTTC	CASSRLRGNSYEQYF
TRBV27	-	TRBJ1-1	-	TGTGCCAGCGGGCCTCTTGAGGCGAACACTGAAGCTTTCTTT	CASGPLEANTEAFF
TRBV19	-	TRBJ2-3	TRBD2	TGTGCCAGTAGTATTTCGGGCAGGGGGACTAGCGGAGGCACAGATACGCAGTATTTT	CASSISGRGTSGGTDTQYF
TRBV7-2	once	TRBJ1-4	TRBD1	TGTGCCAGCAGCAAAGGACAGGGGGCAATATCTACTAATGAAAAACTGTTTTTT	CASSKGQGAISTNEKLFF
TRBV7-9	-	TRBJ2-5	TRBD1	TGTGCCAGCAACATCGGGACAGCTAAAGAGACCCAGTACTTC	CASNIGTAKETQYF
TRBV5-1	-	TRBJ1-4	-	TGCGCCAGCAGCCATTCCGGGACCGGTGAAAAACTGTTTTTT	CASSHSGTGEKLFF
TRBV28	-	TRBJ2-5	-	TGTGCCAGCAGCATTGGAAGAACTAGGGCCCAAAGGGCCCAGTACTTC	CASSIGRTRAQRAQYF
TRBV11-2	-	TRBJ2-1	TRBD1	TGTGCCAGCAGCTCCCGGGACAGGTCACACAATGAGCAGTTCTTC	CASSSRDRSHNEQFF
TRBV2	-	TRBJ1-1	TRBD1	TGTGCCAGCAGGGGACAGGGGGCCGGGACTAACACTGAAGCTTTCTTT	CASRGQGAGTNTEAFF
TRBV7-8	-	TRBJ1-1	-	TGTGCCAGCAGCTCAATCGCCTGGGGGAGCAAGAACACTGAAGCTTTCTTT	CASSSIAWGSKNTEAFF
TRBV7-2	few	TRBJ2-2	-	TGTGCCAGCAGCTTAGGACAGCTCACCGGGGAGCTGTTTTTT	CASSLGQLTGELFF
TRBV6-1	-	TRBJ2-2	TRBD1	TGTGCCAGCAGTTCCGGGACAGCGAACACCGGGGAGCTGTTTTTT	CASSSGTANTGELFF
TRBV9	-	TRBJ2-2	TRBD2	TGTGCCAGCAGCGTTAGCGGGAGGGCCACCGGGGAGCTGTTTTTT	CASSVSGRATGELFF
TRBV5-1	-	TRBJ2-1	-	TGCGCCAGCAGCTTTGGACCTGAGACTGGACCCTACAATGAGCAGTTCTTC	CASSFGPETGPYNEQFF
TRBV5-6	medium-sized	TRBJ2-7	-	TGTGCCAGCAGCTTGGGGGACAATAACTACGAGCAGTACTTC	CASSLGDNNYEQYF
TRBV5-1	-	TRBJ2-1	TRBD2	TGCGCCAGCACCACTAGCGGGAGCTCCTACAATGAGCAGTTCTTC	CASTTSGSSYNEQFF
TRBV5-1	medium-sized	TRBJ2-3	TRBD2	TGCGCCAGCAGACGGCGGGAGACAGATACGCAGTATTTT	CASRRRETDTQYF
TRBV27	-	TRBJ2-1	TRBD2	TGTGCCAGCAGTCAGCCGGGACTAGCGACTTCCTACAATGAGCAGTTCTTC	CASSQPGLATSYNEQFF
TRBV7-7	-	TRBJ2-3	-	TGTGCCAGCAGCCTGGACGGTGCAACAGATACGCAGTATTTT	CASSLDGATDTQYF